This passage covers 21 T cell receptor beta chains from one sample sequenced in a study of type 1 regulatory T cells. Antigens for these TCRs are unknown. From the reads, TCRdb called clonotypes with MiXCR, one entry per CDR3 protein. Here the sample spans 60,000 to 70,000 distinct CDR3 sequences, 45% to 50% being singletons. Source material: cultured non-Tr1 T cells, either the whole culture or a sorted T cell fraction (not recorded which). These receptors all come from a human donor in good health.

This rearrangement joins TRBV30 to TRBJ1-2; 12 nucleotides agree with TRBD1. V gave up 2 bases and J gave up 4 bases; unmatched junction bases: 5. The germline CDR1 and CDR2 sequences are GTSNPN and SVGIG (reference sequence). This CDR3 region has 15 residues. CDR3 coding DNA: TGTGCCTGGAGTACCGGGACAGGGGGCAGCTATGGCTACACCTTC. Protein product: CAWSTGTGGSYGYTF. The full variable domain, completed using reference TRBV30 and TRBJ1-2, is SQTIHQWPATLVQPVGSPLSLECTVEGTSNPNLYWYRQAAGRGLQLLFYSVGIGQISSEVPQNLSASRPQDRQFILSSKKLLLSDSGFYLCAWSTGTGGSYGYTFGSGTRLTVV.

This sequence joins TRBV6-6 and TRBJ2-3; maybe TRBD2 (6 bases). The CDR3 totals 15 residues. Per germline, CDR1 MNHNY and CDR2 SVGAGI (reference sequence). V lost 8 bases and J 1 base, leaving 16 bases between the germline ends. The CDR3 sequence: CASLSNERGTDTQYF. The CDR3 DNA reads TGTGCCAGCCTTTCGAACGAGCGGGGCACAGATACGCAGTATTTT.

A few counts support this clonotype. The chain joins TRBV4-1 to TRBJ1-5; 7 bases align to TRBD1. Germline trimming cut 3 bases from V and 0 bases from J; bases unmatched to any gene: 5. Germline V gives CDR1 MGHRA, CDR2 YSYEKL. There are 16 residues in the CDR3. The CDR3 protein is CASSHSGQNSNQPQHF. Here the CDR3 DNA reads TGCGCCAGCAGCCATTCGGGACAGAATAGCAATCAGCCCCAGCATTTT.

The rearrangement joins TRBV20-1 to TRBJ2-5, with TRBD1 matching over 7 bases. Trimming removed 5 bases from V and 4 bases from J; junction bases left unmatched: 7. The CDR3 loop spans 13 amino acids. CDR1 and CDR2 from the germline V gene are DFQATT and SNEGSKA (reference sequence). The CDR3 DNA is TGCAGTGCTTACTCCGGGACAGTAGAGACCCAGTACTTC. Translating gives CSAYSGTVETQYF.

The chain carries TRBV4-1 and TRBJ2-5, with D possibly matching TRBD2 (6 bases). V gave up 4 bases and J gave up 2 bases, with 17 bases separating them. Germline V gene data show CDR1 as MGHRA and CDR2 as YSYEKL. The CDR3 has 16 residues. This CDR3 reads CASSLEGRFGQETQYF. The DNA for the CDR3 is TGCGCCAGCAGCCTTGAGGGGAGGTTCGGACAAGAGACCCAGTACTTC.

The chain couples TRBV18 to TRBJ2-7; perhaps TRBD1 as D (6 bases). Germline-derived CDR1 and CDR2 are KGHSH and LQKENI. The CDR3 has 13 amino acids. Trimming removed 6 bases from V and 3 bases from J, with 12 bases in between. The chain's CDR3 is CASSLGQNYEQYF. The CDR3, as DNA: TGTGCCAGCTCCCTCGGACAGAACTACGAGCAGTACTTC. Full variable domain (rest looked up from reference TRBV18 and TRBJ2-7): NAGVMQNPRHLVRRRGQEARLRCSPMKGHSHVYWYRQLPEEGLKFMVYLQKENIIDESGMPKERFSAEFPKEGPSILRIQQVVRGDSAAYFCASSLGQNYEQYFGPGTRLTVT.

This clonotype was found once. This may arise from a read error, as a much more abundant clone is one base away. V usage is TRBV29-1 and J usage is TRBJ1-1, with a tentative D call TRBD1 (5 bases). The CDR3 extends over 12 amino acids. From germline, CDR1 is SQVTM and CDR2 ANQGSEA. This chain's CDR3 is CSVERSGTEVFF. The CDR3, as DNA: TGCAGCGTTGAGAGGAGCGGGACTGAAGTTTTCTTT.

This clonotype came up a few times. The genes are TRBV7-2 and TRBJ2-3, with D hard to call. The V gene lost 1 base and the J gene lost 3 bases, with 11 bases spanning the gap. The CDR3 is 15 amino acids. Germline loops: CDR1 SGHTA, CDR2 FQGNSA. The CDR3 DNA is TGTGCCAGCAGCTTAGTCGGCAGGTCGACAGATACGCAGTATTTT. Translation: CASSLVGRSTDTQYF.

V is TRBV9 and J is TRBJ2-3, with TRBD2 identical over 7 bases. Germline V CDR1 and CDR2: SGDLS, YYNGEE. V lost 7 bases to trimming and J lost 8 bases; unmatched junction nucleotides: 13. CDR3 size: 14 residues. CDR3 sequence: CASSSRLGGGTQYF. CDR3 coding DNA: TGTGCCAGCTCGAGTCGGTTGGGCGGGGGTACGCAGTATTTT.

This chain uses TRBV6-1 with TRBJ2-2; D gene ambiguous. V was shortened by 4 bases and J by 0 bases, with 15 bases between the two germline ends. Germline V CDR1 and CDR2: MNHNS, SASEGT. The CDR3 runs to 17 residues. The CDR3 protein is CASSARLGNPNTGELFF. DNA for the CDR3: TGTGCCAGCAGTGCCCGTCTTGGTAACCCGAACACCGGGGAGCTGTTTTTT.

The rearrangement links TRBV20-1 to TRBJ2-7; D may be TRBD1 or TRBD2 (6 bases each). This CDR3 comprises 13 residues. The V gene lost 4 bases and the J gene lost 2 bases, with 12 bases spanning the gap. From germline, CDR1 is DFQATT and CDR2 SNEGSKA (reference sequence). The CDR3 coding sequence is TGCAGTGCTAAGGGGGGTCTTCCCTACGAGCAGTACTTC. It is translated as CSAKGGLPYEQYF.

The J gene is TRBJ1-5, the V gene TRBV30; D not certain. Germline lookup yields CDR1 GTSNPN and CDR2 SVGIG (reference sequence). The germline V and J ends were trimmed by 4 bases and 0 bases, with 13 bases remaining between them. The CDR3 runs to 15 residues. CDR3 sequence reads: CAWKAEAYSNQPQHF. As DNA, the CDR3 is TGTGCCTGGAAGGCAGAAGCCTATAGCAATCAGCCCCAGCATTTT.

The chain carries TRBV18 and TRBJ1-2; 9 positions match TRBD1. This CDR3 has 17 amino acids. Germline values: CDR1 KGHSH, CDR2 LQKENI. V lost 0 bases to trimming and J lost 2 bases; unmatched junction nucleotides: 7. As DNA, the CDR3 is TGTGCCAGCTCACCACCGACGACAGGGGGGATAAACTATGGCTACACCTTC. It yields the protein CASSPPTTGGINYGYTF.

The chain has TRBV11-3 and TRBJ2-3, with TRBD2 matching over 7 bases. Trimming removed 5 bases from V and 6 bases from J; junction bases left unmatched: 11. The CDR3 has 15 amino acids. CDR1 is SGHNT and CDR2 is YENEEA in the germline V gene. In nucleotides, the CDR3 is TGTGCCAGCAGCGTCGCCGGGACTACCACGGATACGCAGTATTTT. Protein: CASSVAGTTTDTQYF.

CDR3 amino acids: CASSLSPESYGYTF. In nucleotides, the CDR3 is TGTGCCAGCAGCTTAAGCCCAGAAAGCTATGGCTACACCTTC. This sequence joins TRBV11-3 and TRBJ1-2; no definite D call. Per germline, CDR1 SGHNT and CDR2 YENEEA. Trimming pared 2 bases from V and 4 bases from J, leaving 11 bases between. The CDR3 totals 14 residues. The full variable domain, completed using reference TRBV11-3 and TRBJ1-2, is EAGVVQSPRYKIIEKKQPVAFWCNPISGHNTLYWYLQNLGQGPELLIRYENEEAVDDSQLPKDRFSAERLKGVDSTLKIQPAELGDSAVYLCASSLSPESYGYTFGSGTRLTVV.

The CDR3 bases are TGTGCCAGCAGTCCCCTAGGATGGCAGGGCTATGGCTACACCTTC. Its translation: CASSPLGWQGYGYTF. The V and J genes are TRBV27 and TRBJ1-2, with D perhaps TRBD1 (5 bases). The germline V gene encodes CDR1 MNHEY and CDR2 SMNVEV (reference sequence). V lost 5 bases to trimming and J lost 4 bases, with 17 bases between them. This CDR3 contains 15 residues.

This clonotype was seen just once. This rearrangement joins TRBV6-5 to TRBJ2-3, with TRBD1 matching 9 bases. The CDR3 has 14 residues. The ends lost 6 bases at V and 6 bases at J; junction bases unmatched: 7. Germline V lookup: CDR1 MNHEY, CDR2 SVGAGI. The CDR3 region has the DNA TGTGCCAGCAGCACCGGGACAGGGACTGATACGCAGTATTTT. Its translation is CASSTGTGTDTQYF.

This chain uses TRBV25-1 with TRBJ1-2, with D hard to call. From germline, CDR1 is MGHDK and CDR2 SYGVNS. Trimming removed 3 bases at V and 5 bases at J, with 19 bases between. This CDR3 is 16 amino acids long. The CDR3 reads CASSDGKYGAKYGYTF. CDR3 coding DNA: TGTGCCAGCAGTGACGGCAAATACGGTGCCAAATATGGCTACACCTTC.

The sample holds a few counts of this clonotype. This rearrangement joins TRBV27 to TRBJ2-3, with TRBD2 identical over 11 bases. Germline V gene data show CDR1 as MNHEY and CDR2 as SMNVEV (reference sequence). The CDR3 sequence is 16 residues long. The V and J ends lost 5 bases and 2 bases, in that order; junction bases with no gene match: 6. The chain's CDR3 is CASSTRLAGNTDTQYF. CDR3 DNA: TGTGCCAGCAGTACCCGACTAGCGGGGAACACAGATACGCAGTATTTT.

This clonotype has a count of ten or more. The chain has TRBV7-2 and TRBJ1-6, with D possibly TRBD1 on 6 matching bases. From germline, CDR1 is SGHTA and CDR2 FQGNSA. The CDR3 is 16 amino acids. The V gene lost 4 bases and the J gene lost 3 bases, with 13 bases spanning the gap. CDR3 nucleotides: TGTGCCAGCAGCTCCGGACAGTCACTCTATAATTCACCCCTCCACTTT. It specifies CASSSGQSLYNSPLHF.

This chain joins TRBV5-4 and TRBJ2-1; 10 bases agree with TRBD2. The germline CDR1 and CDR2 sequences are SGHNT and YYREEE (reference sequence). With 4 bases clipped from V and 3 bases from J, the junction kept 7 bases outside the gene matches. The CDR3 is 16 amino acids. CDR3 region: CASSSGGVASYNEQFF. In DNA, the CDR3 is TGTGCCAGCAGCAGCGGGGGGGTAGCTAGCTACAATGAGCAGTTCTTC.